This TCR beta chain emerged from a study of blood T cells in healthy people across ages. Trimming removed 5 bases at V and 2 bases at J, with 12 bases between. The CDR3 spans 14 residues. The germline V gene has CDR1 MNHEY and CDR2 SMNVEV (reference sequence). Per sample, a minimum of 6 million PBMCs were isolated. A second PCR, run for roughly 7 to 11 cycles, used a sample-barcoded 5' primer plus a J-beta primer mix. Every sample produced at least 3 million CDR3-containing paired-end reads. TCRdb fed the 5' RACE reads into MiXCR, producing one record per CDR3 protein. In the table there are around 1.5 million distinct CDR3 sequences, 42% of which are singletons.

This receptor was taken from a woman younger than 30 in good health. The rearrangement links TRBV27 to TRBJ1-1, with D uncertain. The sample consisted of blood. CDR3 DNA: TGTGCCAGCAGTCGTTCAGGAATAAACACTGAAGCTTTCTTT. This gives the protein CASSRSGINTEAFF.